Described below is a single T cell receptor (beta chain) sequence and its context. This entry belongs to a study of shared T cell receptors in the human thymus. Generated by immunoSEQ multiplex PCR, the TCRdb table keeps only in-frame clones and is missing some. The repertoire consists of approximately 730,000 clones, with 80% to 90% occurring once and the leading ten covering more than 0.008%. The CDR3 length is 14 residues. The trim removed 3 bases at V and 3 bases at J, leaving 3 bases unmatched. Germline V CDR1 and CDR2: SGHDT, YYEEEE. The sample was also reused in another study, on human thymus T cells. From that report: Healthy Finnish infants having corrective surgery for congenital heart defects served as donors. Resections were taken during corrective heart surgery, and the thymus tissue came from these. Repertoires from thymus and blood appeared to show biased V and J gene usage. Unrelated individuals reportedly shared highly overlapping thymic TCR repertoires.

This TCR was recovered from a girl in the first two years of life with a congenital heart defect. This chain joins TRBV5-6 and TRBJ2-5; 9 bases map to TRBD1. Sequenced sample: thymocytes. CDR3 sequence (DNA): TGTGCCAGCAGCTACCGGACAGGGGAAGAGACCCAGTACTTC. Its translation: CASSYRTGEETQYF. Looking up the rest from reference TRBV5-6 and TRBJ2-5 gives the full variable domain: DAGVTQSPTHLIKTRGQQVTLRCSPKSGHDTVSWYQQALGQGPQFIFQYYEEEERQRGNFPDRFSGHQFPNYSSELNVNALLLGDSALYLCASSYRTGEETQYFGPGTRLLVL.